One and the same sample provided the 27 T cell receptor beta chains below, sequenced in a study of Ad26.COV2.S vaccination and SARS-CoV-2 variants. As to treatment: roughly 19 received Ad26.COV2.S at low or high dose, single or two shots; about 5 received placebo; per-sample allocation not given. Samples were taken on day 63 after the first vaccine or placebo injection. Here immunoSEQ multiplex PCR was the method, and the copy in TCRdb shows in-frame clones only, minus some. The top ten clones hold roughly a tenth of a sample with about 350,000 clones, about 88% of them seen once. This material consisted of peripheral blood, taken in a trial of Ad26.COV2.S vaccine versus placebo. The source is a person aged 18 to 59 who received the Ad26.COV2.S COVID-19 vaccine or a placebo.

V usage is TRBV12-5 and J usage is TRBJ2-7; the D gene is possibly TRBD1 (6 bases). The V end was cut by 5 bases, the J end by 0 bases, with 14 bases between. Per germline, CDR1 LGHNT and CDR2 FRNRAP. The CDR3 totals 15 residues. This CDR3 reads CASGGGRDNSYEQYF. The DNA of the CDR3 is TGTGCTAGTGGTGGGGGCCGGGACAACTCCTACGAGCAGTACTTC.

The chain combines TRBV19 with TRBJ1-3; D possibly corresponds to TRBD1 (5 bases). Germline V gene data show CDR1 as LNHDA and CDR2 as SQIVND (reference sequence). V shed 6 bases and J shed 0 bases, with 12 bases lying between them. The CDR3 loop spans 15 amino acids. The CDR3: CASRTDRASGNTIYF. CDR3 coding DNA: TGTGCCAGTAGGACCGACAGAGCCTCTGGAAACACCATATATTTT.

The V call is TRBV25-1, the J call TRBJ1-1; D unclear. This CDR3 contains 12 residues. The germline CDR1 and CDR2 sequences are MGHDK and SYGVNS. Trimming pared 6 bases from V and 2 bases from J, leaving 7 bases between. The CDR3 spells CASSMPNTEAFF. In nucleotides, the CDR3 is TGTGCCAGCAGCATGCCTAACACTGAAGCTTTCTTT.

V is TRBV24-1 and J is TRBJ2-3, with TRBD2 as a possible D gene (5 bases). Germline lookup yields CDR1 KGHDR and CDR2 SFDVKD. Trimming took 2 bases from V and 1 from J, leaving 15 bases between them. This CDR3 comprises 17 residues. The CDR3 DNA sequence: TGTGCCACCAGTGATTCCAGCGGTTACCACGGCACAGATACGCAGTATTTT. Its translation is CATSDSSGYHGTDTQYF.

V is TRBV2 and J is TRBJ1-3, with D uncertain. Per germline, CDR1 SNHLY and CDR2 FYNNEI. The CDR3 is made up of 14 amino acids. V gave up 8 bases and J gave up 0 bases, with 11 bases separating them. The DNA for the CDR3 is TGTGCCAGCCGACCCGGGAGCTCTGGAAACACCATATATTTT. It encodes CASRPGSSGNTIYF.

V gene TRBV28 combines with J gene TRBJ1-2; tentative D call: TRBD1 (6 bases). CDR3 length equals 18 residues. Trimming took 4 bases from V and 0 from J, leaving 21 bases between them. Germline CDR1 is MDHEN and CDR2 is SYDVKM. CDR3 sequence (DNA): TGTGCCAGCAGTTCTCTGACAGGTTCTACGGAGGCTAACTATGGCTACACCTTC. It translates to CASSSLTGSTEANYGYTF.

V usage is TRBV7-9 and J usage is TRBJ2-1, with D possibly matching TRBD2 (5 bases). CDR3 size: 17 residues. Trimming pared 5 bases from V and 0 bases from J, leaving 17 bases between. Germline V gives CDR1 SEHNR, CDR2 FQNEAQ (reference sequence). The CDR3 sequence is CASSPRGLASSYNEQFF. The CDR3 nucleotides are TGTGCCAGCAGCCCTAGAGGGCTAGCTAGCTCCTACAATGAGCAGTTCTTC.

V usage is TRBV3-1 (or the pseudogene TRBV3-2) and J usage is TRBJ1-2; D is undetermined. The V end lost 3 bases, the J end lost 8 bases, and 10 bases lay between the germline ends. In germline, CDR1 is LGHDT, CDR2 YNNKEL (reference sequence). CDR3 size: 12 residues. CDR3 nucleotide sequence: TGTGCCAGCAGCCATCAGCGGTGGGGCTACACCTTC. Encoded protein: CASSHQRWGYTF.

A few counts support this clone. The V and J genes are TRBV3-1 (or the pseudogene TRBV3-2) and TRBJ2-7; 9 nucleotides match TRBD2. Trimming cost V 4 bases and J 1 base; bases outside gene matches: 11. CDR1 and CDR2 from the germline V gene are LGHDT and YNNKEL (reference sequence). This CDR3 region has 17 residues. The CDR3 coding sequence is TGTGCCAGCAGCCCACGGACTAGCGAACTTCGTTCCTACGAGCAGTACTTC. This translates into CASSPRTSELRSYEQYF.

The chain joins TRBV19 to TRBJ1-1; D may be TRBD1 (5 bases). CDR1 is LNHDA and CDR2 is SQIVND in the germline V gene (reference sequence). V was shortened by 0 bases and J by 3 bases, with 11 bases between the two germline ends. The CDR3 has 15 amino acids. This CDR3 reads CASSIDLGEDTEAFF. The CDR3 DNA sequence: TGTGCCAGTAGTATAGATTTAGGGGAGGACACTGAAGCTTTCTTT.

The CDR3 DNA is TGCGCCAGCAGCTTCGGCCAGGCGCCGGGGGAGCAGTACTTC. This gives the protein CASSFGQAPGEQYF. V usage is TRBV5-1 and J usage is TRBJ2-7, with D possibly matching TRBD2 (5 bases). Germline V CDR1 and CDR2: SGHRS, YFSETQ. The length of the CDR3 is 14 residues. The ends were cut back, 2 bases at V and 7 bases at J, with 16 bases in the middle.

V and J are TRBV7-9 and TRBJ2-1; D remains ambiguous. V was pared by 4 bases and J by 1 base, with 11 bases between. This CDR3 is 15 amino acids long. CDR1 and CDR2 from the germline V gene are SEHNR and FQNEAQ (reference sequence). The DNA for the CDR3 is TGTGCCAGCAGCTCCGCGCCCTTGTCCTACAATGAGCAGTTCTTC. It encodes CASSSAPLSYNEQFF.

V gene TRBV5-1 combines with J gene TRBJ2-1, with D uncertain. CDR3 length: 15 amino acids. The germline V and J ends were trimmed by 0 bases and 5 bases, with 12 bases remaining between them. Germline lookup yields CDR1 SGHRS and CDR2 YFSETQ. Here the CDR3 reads CASSLAPGAHNEQFF. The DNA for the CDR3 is TGCGCCAGCAGCTTGGCCCCAGGAGCCCACAATGAGCAGTTCTTC.

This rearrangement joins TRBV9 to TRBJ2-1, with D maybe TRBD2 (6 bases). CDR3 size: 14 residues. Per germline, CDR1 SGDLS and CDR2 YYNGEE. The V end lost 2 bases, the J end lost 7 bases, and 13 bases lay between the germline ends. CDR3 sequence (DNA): TGTGCCAGCAGCGTTGGTAGCGGAGAGAATGAGCAGTTCTTC. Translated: CASSVGSGENEQFF.

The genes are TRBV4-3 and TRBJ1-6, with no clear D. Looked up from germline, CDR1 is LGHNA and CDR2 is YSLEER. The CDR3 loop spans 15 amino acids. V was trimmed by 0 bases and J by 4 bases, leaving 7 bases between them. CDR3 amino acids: CASSQEQTYNSPLHF. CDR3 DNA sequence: TGCGCCAGCAGCCAAGAACAGACTTATAATTCACCCCTCCACTTT.

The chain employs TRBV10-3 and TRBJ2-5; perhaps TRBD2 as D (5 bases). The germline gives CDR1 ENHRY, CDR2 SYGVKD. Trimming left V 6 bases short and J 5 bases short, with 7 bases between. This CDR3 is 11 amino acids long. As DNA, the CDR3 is TGTGCCATCAGGGTAGCGGAGACCCAGTACTTC. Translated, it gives CAIRVAETQYF.

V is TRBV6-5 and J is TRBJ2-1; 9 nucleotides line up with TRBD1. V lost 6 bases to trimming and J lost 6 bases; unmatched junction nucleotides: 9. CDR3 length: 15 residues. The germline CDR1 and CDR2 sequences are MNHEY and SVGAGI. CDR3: CASSRIGDRVNEQFF. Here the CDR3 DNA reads TGTGCCAGCAGCCGGATTGGGGACAGGGTCAATGAGCAGTTCTTC.

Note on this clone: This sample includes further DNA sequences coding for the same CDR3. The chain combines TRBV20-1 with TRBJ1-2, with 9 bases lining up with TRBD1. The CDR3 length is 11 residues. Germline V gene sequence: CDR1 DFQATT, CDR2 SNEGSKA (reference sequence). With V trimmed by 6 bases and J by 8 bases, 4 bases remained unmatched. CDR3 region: CSARTGGGYTF. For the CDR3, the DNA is TGCAGTGCCCGAACAGGGGGCGGCTACACCTTC.

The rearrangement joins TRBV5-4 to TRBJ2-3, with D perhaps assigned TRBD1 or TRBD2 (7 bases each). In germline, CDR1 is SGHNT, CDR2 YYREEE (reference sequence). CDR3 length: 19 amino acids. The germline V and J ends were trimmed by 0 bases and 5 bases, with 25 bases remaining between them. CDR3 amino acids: CASSLVREWAGGDRDTQYF. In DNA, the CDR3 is TGTGCCAGCAGCTTGGTTCGGGAATGGGCAGGGGGGGACCGAGATACGCAGTATTTT.

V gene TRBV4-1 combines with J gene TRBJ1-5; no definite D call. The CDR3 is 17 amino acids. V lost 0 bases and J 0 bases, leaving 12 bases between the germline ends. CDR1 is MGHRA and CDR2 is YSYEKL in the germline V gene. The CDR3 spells CASSQDRAVLSNQPQHF. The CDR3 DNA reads TGCGCCAGCAGCCAAGATCGGGCAGTCCTTAGCAATCAGCCCCAGCATTTT.

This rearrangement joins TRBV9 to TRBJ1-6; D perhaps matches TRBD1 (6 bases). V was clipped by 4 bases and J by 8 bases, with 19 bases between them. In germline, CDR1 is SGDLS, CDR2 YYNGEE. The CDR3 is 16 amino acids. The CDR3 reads CASSPIRTAGYSPLHF. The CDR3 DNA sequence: TGTGCCAGCAGCCCCATACGGACAGCGGGTTATTCACCCCTCCACTTT.

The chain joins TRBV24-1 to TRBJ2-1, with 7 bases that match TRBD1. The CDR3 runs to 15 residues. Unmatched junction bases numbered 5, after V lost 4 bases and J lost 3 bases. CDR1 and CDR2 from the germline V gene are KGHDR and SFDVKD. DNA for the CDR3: TGTGCCACCAGTGAATTGCGACAGGGCTACAATGAGCAGTTCTTC. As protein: CATSELRQGYNEQFF.

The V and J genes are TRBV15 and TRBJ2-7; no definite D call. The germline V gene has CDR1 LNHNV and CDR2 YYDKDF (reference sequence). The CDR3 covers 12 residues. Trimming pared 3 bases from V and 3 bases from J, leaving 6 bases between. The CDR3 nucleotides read TGTGCCACCAGCAGGTCAAGCTACGAGCAGTACTTC. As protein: CATSRSSYEQYF.

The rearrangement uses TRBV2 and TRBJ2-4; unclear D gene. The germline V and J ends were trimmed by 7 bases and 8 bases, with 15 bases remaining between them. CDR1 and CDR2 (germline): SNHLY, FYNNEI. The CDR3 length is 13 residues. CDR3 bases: TGTGCCAGCATCCCACCAGCACGGGACATTCAGTACTTC. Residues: CASIPPARDIQYF. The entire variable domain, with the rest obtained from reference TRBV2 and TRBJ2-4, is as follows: EPEVTQTPSHQVTQMGQEVILRCVPISNHLYFYWYRQILGQKVEFLVSFYNNEISEKSEIFDDQFSVERPDGSNFTLKIRSTKLEDSAMYFCASIPPARDIQYFGAGTRLSVL.

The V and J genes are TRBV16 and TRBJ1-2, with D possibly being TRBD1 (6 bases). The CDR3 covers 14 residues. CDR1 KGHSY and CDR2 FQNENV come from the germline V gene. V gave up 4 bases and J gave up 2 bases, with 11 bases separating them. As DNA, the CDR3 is TGTGCCAGCAGCCCGGACAGTCCCAACTATGGCTACACCTTC. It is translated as CASSPDSPNYGYTF.

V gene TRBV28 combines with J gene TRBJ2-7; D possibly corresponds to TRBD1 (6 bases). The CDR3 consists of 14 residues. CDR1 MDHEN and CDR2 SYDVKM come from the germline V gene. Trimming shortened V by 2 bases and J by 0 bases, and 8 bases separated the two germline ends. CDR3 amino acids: CASSLAGASYEQYF. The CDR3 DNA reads TGTGCCAGCAGTTTAGCAGGGGCCTCCTACGAGCAGTACTTC. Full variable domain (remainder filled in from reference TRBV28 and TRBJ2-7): DVKVTQSSRYLVKRTGEKVFLECVQDMDHENMFWYRQDPGLGLRLIYFSYDVKMKEKGDIPEGYSVSREKKERFSLILESASTNQTSMYLCASSLAGASYEQYFGPGTRLTVT.

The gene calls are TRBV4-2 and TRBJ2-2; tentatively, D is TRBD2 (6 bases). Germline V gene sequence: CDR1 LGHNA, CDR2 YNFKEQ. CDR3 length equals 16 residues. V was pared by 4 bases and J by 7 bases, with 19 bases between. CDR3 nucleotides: TGTGCCAGCAGCCCAAGGGGCGGAGGGAATGGCGGGGAGCTGTTTTTT. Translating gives CASSPRGGGNGGELFF.